This T cell receptor (beta chain) comes out of a study of blood T cell repertoires in COVID-19 (TCRdb year 2020). Broadly, across the study: Collaborator samples came from the United States, Italy and Spain and covered acute and convalescent phases of COVID-19. Subjects who had been exposed to COVID-19, were actively infected with it, or had recovered from it provided the deeply sampled blood TCRbeta repertoires that made up the dataset. The sample metadata nearly always contained a de-identified subject ID, COVID-19 status, age in years and sex. Where available, HLA class I and class II types were obtained from metadata supplied by the sample provider rather than from assay-based typing. The samples were drawn from the first 160 participants of the ongoing ImmuneRACE study and from 1,254 subjects provided by 6 global collaborators. The repertoires were released in a freely available public database intended as a resource for research on the immune response to SARS-CoV-2. The material from the prospective study consisted of cDNA or gDNA derived from T cells, B-cell-depleted T cells, or PBMCs.

Details on this clone: Its antigen has not been determined. The sample holds no much larger clone one base away, and base qualities are not on file.

The investigation overall reported the following: Clinical and demographic metadata were provided uncurated, with the amount varying by source and participant.

The CDR3, from cysteine to phenylalanine, totals 15 residues. The retained sequence is limited to the CDR3, 45 bases, with the frame set at the first base. Per the germline V gene, MDHEN is the CDR1 and SYDVKM is the CDR2. Trimming at the junction amounts to 3 bases on V and 7 bases on J, and the germline ends lie 13 bases apart. Samples from volunteer blood donors who had recovered from COVID-19 were contributed by a second Seattle source. Each collaborating institution followed its own protocols to collect whole blood in K2EDTA tubes. Collaborator samples were shipped for TCRbeta analysis as frozen whole blood, isolated PBMCs, or DNA extracted from either sample type. TCRbeta CDR3 regions were amplified from genomic DNA using the immunoSEQ Assay, a bias-controlled multiplex PCR. Under the source paper's analysis protocol: Nucleated cell counts per sample were estimated from amplification of reference gene primers within the assay. To quantify the absolute abundance of each unique TCRbeta CDR3 rearrangement, sequence reads were collapsed and filtered. Productive Simpson clonality was computed per sample as the square root of Simpson's diversity index over productive rearrangements. Here the immuneACCESS table is served through TCRdb, limited to in-frame sequences with V and J called. Missing clones are a known gap in these copies; in checked studies unresolved V genes cover under half, and the rest lacks a known reason. V and J calls and clone size are given by that table; D and trimming were obtained from the DNA. The sample records nearly 250,000 clones, roughly nine tenths of which are singletons. The top ten constitute 1.6% of the sample.

This TCR was recovered from a woman aged 55-69 years who had recovered from COVID-19. Sample: peripheral blood. This chain joins TRBV28 to TRBJ1-6, with the D gene not clear enough to name. For the CDR3, the sequence is CASSLQEDGNSPLHF. The DNA reads TGTGCCAGCAGTTTGCAGGAGGACGGGAATTCACCCCTCCACTTT.